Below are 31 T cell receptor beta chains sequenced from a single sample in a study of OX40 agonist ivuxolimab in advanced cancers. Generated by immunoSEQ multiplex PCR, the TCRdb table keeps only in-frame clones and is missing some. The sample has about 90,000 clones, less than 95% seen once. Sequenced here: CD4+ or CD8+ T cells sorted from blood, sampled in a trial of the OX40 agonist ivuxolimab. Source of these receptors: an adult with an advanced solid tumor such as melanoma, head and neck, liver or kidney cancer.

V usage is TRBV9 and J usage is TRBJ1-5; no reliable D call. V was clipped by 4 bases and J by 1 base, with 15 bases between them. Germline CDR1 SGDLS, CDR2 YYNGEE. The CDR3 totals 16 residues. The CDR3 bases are TGTGCCAGCAGCCCCCAGGTTCGAATCAGCAATCAGCCCCAGCATTTT. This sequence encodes CASSPQVRISNQPQHF. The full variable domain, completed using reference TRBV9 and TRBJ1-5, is DSGVTQTPKHLITATGQRVTLRCSPRSGDLSVYWYQQSLDQGLQFLIQYYNGEERAKGNILERFSAQQFPDLHSELNLSSLELGDSALYFCASSPQVRISNQPQHFGDGTRLSIL.

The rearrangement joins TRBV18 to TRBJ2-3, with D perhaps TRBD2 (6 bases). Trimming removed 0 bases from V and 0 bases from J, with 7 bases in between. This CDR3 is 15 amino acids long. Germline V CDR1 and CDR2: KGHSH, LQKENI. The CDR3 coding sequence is TGTGCCAGCTCACCACCGGGACTGAGCACAGATACGCAGTATTTT. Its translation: CASSPPGLSTDTQYF.

The CDR3 DNA sequence: TGTGCCAGCAGTGTAGAGGAGACCCAGTACTTC. It is translated as CASSVEETQYF. This chain links TRBV2 with TRBJ2-5; D ambiguous. This CDR3 has 11 amino acids. Germline-derived CDR1 and CDR2 are SNHLY and FYNNEI. V was trimmed by 4 bases and J by 5 bases, leaving 5 bases between them.

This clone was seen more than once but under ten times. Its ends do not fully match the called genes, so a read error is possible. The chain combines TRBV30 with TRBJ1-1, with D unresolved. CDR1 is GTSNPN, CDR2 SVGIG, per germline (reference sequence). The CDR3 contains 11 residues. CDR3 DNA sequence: TGTGCCTGTACGACAACCCGGGGAATCCTCTTT. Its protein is CACTTTRGILF.

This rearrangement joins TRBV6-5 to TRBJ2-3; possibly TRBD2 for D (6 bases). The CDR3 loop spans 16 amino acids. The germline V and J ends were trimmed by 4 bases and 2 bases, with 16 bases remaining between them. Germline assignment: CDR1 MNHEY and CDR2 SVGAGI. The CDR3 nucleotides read TGTGCCAGCAGTTTTCGGAGGTTAGCGGACACAGATACGCAGTATTTT. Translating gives CASSFRRLADTDTQYF.

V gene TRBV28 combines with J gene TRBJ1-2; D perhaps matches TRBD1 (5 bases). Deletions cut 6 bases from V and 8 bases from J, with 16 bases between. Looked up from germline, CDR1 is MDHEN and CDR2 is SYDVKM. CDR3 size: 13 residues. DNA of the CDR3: TGTGCCAGCAGGAGGGGCAGGGCAAGAGGCTACACCTTC. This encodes CASRRGRARGYTF.

The CDR3 is CASTLGGRRETQYF. The CDR3 DNA reads as TGTGCCAGCACCCTGGGGGGGCGTCGGGAGACCCAGTACTTC. J is TRBJ2-5 and V is TRBV28, with D possibly being TRBD2 (7 bases). Germline V gives CDR1 MDHEN, CDR2 SYDVKM. The CDR3 is made up of 14 amino acids. V dropped 7 bases and J dropped 5 bases, with 17 bases sitting between them.

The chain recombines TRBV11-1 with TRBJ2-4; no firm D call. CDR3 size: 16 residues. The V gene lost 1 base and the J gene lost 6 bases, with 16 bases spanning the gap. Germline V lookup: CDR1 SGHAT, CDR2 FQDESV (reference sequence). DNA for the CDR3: TGTGCCAGCAGCTTAGGGGCGTGGAAAAGGACAAACATTCAGTACTTC. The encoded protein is CASSLGAWKRTNIQYF.

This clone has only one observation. CDR3 DNA sequence: TGTGCCAGCAGCCCTAGACGGACCAGCTCCTACGAGCAGTACTTC. The encoded protein is CASSPRRTSSYEQYF. V is TRBV6-5 and J is TRBJ2-7; no reliable D call. V was pared by 6 bases and J by 0 bases, with 15 bases between. Germline CDR1 reads MNHEY; CDR2 reads SVGAGI. This CDR3 is 15 amino acids long.

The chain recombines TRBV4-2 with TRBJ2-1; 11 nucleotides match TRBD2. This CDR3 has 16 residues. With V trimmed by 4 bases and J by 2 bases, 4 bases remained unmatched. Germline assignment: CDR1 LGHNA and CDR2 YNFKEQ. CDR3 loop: CASSRSGGGTYNEQFF. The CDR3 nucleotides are TGTGCCAGCAGCCGTAGCGGGGGGGGGACCTACAATGAGCAGTTCTTC.

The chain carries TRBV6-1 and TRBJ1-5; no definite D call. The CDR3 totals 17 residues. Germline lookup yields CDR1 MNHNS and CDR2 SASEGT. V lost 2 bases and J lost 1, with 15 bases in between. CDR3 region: CASSERWRPGSNQPQHF. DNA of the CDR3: TGTGCCAGCAGTGAAAGGTGGCGGCCGGGGAGCAATCAGCCCCAGCATTTT.

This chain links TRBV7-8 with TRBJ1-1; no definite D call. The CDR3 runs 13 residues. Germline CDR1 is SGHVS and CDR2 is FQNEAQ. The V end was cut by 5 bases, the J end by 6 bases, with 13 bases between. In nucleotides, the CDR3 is TGTGCCAGCAGCCCGGGCCCTGGGCCTGAAGCTTTCTTT. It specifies CASSPGPGPEAFF.

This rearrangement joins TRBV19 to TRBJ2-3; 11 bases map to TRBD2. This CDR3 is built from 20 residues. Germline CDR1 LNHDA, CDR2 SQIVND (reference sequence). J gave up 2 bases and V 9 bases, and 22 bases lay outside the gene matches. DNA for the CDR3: TGTGCCAGCACCTCGGTGGGCAGGGGGGGACTAGCGGCGCTCACAGATACGCAGTATTTT. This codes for CASTSVGRGGLAALTDTQYF.

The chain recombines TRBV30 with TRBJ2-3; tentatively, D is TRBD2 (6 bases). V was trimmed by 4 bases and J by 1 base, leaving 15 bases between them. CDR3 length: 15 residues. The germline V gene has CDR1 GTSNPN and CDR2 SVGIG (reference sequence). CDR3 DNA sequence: TGTGCCTGGACCGGGATGGGAGGCCGCACAGATACGCAGTATTTT. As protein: CAWTGMGGRTDTQYF.

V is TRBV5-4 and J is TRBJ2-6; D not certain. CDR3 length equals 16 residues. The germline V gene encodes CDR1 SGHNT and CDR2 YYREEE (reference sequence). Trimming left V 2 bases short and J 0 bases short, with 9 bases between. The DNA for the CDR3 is TGTGCCAGCAGCTTCGTTTTTGGCTCTGGGGCCAACGTCCTGACTTTC. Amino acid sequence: CASSFVFGSGANVLTF.

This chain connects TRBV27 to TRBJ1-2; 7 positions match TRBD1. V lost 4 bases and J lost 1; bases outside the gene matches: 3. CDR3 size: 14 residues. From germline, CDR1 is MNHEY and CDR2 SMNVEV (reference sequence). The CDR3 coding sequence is TGTGCCAGCAGTTCGACAGGGATTAACTATGGCTACACCTTC. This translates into CASSSTGINYGYTF.

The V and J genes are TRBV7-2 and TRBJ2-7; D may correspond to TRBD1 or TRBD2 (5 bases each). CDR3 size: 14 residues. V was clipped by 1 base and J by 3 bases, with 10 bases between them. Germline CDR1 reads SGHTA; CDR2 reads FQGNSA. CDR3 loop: CASSLEYGGYEQYF. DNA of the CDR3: TGTGCCAGCAGCTTAGAATATGGGGGCTACGAGCAGTACTTC.

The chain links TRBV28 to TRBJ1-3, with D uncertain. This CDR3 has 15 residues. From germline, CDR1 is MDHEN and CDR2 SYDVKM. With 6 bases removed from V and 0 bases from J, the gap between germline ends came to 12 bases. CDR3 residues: CASSPGRNSGNTIYF. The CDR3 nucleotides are TGTGCCAGCAGCCCCGGACGGAACTCTGGAAACACCATATATTTT.

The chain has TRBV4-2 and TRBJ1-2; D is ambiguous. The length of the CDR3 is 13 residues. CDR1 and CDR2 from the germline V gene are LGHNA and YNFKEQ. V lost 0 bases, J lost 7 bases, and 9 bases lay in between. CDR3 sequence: CASSQEALVGYTF. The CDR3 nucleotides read TGTGCCAGCAGCCAAGAGGCTTTAGTTGGCTACACCTTC.

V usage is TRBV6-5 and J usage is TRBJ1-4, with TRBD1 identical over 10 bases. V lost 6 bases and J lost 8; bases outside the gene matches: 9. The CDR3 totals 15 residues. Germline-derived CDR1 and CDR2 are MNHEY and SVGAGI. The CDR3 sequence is CASSAGTGVGEKLFF. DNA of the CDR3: TGTGCCAGCAGCGCCGGGACAGGGGTAGGGGAAAAACTGTTTTTT.

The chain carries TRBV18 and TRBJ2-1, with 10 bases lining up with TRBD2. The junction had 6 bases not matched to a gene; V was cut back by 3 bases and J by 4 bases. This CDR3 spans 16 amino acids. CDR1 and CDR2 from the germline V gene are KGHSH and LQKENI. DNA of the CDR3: TGTGCCAGCTCACCGGAGACTAGCGGGCCTTACAATGAGCAGTTCTTC. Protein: CASSPETSGPYNEQFF.

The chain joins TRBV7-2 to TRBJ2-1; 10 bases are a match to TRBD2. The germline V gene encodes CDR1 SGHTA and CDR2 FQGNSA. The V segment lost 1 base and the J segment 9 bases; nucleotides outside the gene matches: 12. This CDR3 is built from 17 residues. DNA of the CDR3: TGTGCCAGCAGCTTAGGGGGAGGGCTAGCGGGAGTGGGTGAGCAGTTCTTC. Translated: CASSLGGGLAGVGEQFF.

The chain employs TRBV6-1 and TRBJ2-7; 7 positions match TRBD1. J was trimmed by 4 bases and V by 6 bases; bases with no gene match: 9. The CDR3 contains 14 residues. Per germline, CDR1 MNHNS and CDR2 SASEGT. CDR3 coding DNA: TGTGCCAGCAGGAGGACAGGTGAAGGGTACGAGCAGTACTTC. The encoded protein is CASRRTGEGYEQYF.

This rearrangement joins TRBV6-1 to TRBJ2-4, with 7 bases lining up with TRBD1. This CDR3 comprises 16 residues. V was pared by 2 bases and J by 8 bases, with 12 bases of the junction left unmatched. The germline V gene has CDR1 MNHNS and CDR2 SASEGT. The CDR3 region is CASSERQGTLFDIQYF. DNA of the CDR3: TGTGCCAGCAGTGAAAGACAGGGTACGCTTTTTGACATTCAGTACTTC.

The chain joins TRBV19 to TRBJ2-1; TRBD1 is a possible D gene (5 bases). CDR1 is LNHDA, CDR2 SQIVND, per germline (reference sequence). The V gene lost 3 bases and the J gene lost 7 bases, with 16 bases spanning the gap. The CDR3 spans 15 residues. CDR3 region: CASSIDSALLNEQFF. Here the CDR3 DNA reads TGTGCCAGTAGTATCGACAGCGCCCTACTTAATGAGCAGTTCTTC.

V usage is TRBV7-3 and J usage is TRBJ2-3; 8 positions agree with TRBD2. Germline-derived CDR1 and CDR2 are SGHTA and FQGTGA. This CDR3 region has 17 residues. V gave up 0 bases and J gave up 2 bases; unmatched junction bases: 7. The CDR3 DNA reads TGTGCCAGCAGCTTAACCGGGGTAGCGGGGCTCACAGATACGCAGTATTTT. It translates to CASSLTGVAGLTDTQYF. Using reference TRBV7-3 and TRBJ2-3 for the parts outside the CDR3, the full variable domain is GAGVSQTPSNKVTEKGKYVELRCDPISGHTALYWYRQSLGQGPEFLIYFQGTGAADDSGLPNDRFFAVRPEGSVSTLKIQRTERGDSAVYLCASSLTGVAGLTDTQYFGPGTRLTVL.

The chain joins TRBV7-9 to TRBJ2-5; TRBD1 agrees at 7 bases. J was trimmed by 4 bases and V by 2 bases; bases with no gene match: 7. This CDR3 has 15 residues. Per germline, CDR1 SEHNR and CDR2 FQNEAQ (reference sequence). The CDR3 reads CASSLRLTGRETQYF. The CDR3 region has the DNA TGTGCCAGCAGCTTAAGGCTGACAGGGCGAGAGACCCAGTACTTC.

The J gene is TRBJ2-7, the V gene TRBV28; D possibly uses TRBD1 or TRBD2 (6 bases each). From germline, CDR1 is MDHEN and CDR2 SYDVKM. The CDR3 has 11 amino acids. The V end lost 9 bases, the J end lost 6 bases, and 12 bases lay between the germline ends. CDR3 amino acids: CASRGEIEQYF. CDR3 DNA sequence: TGTGCCAGTAGGGGGGAGATCGAGCAGTACTTC.

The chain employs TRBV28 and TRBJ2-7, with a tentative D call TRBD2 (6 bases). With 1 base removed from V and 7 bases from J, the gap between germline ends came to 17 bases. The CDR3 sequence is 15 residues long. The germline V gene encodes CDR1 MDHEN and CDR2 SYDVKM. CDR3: CASSLSPGRIGEQYF. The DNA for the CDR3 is TGTGCCAGCAGTTTATCCCCGGGGAGGATCGGGGAGCAGTACTTC. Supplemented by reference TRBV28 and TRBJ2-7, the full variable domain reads DVKVTQSSRYLVKRTGEKVFLECVQDMDHENMFWYRQDPGLGLRLIYFSYDVKMKEKGDIPEGYSVSREKKERFSLILESASTNQTSMYLCASSLSPGRIGEQYFGPGTRLTVT.

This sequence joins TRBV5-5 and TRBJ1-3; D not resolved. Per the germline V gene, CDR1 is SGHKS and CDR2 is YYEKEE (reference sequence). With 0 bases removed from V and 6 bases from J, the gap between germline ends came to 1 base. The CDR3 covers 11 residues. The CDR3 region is CASSLENTIYF. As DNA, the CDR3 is TGTGCCAGCAGCTTGGAAAACACCATATATTTT.

The CDR3 loop reads CASHRGQVGNQPQHF. Here the CDR3 DNA reads TGTGCCAGCCACAGGGGGCAAGTAGGGAATCAGCCCCAGCATTTT. The chain carries TRBV28 and TRBJ1-5, with 9 bases fitting TRBD1. Germline V gene data show CDR1 as MDHEN and CDR2 as SYDVKM. The CDR3 sequence is 15 residues long. The junction had 9 bases not matched to a gene; V was cut back by 8 bases and J by 4 bases.